This entry concerns a single TCR beta chain. The sample originates from a study of T-cell reconstitution after alpha-beta-depleted transplantation in children. CDR3 length equals 11 residues. V lost 4 bases and J 13 bases, leaving 11 bases between the germline ends. Germline V gives CDR1 MGHDK, CDR2 SYGVNS. Molecular barcoding with unique molecular identifiers was used for the TCRbeta library. TCRdb processed the PCR reads anew with MiXCR; each CDR3 protein has one entry. The sample records nearly 550,000 distinct CDR3 sequences, around 18% being singletons. The chain employs TRBV25-1 and TRBJ2-1; D unclear. The receptor was isolated from a human donor who donated a stem cell graft to a child with acute lymphoblastic leukemia. Specimen: PBMCs from the stem cell graft donor, collected from the stem cell graft. For the CDR3, the DNA is TGTGCCAGCAGTGGGGTCCCGGGTCAGTTCTTC. Its protein product is CASSGVPGQFF.